The entry that follows covers one TCR beta chain sequence. Antigen specificity is unknown. TCRdb called the 5' RACE reads again in MiXCR, with one record for every CDR3 protein. The repertoire consists of 350,000 to 450,000 distinct CDR3 sequences, with around 20% occurring once and the leading ten covering approximately 8.4%. This sample is drawn from a study of T-cell memory formation after mild COVID-19. Overall study context: For the most part, TCR clusters were specific to one donor. Study results and caveats: Contracting clones, day 15 to 85, had balanced CD4/CD8, and later expanders favored CD4+.

Unmatched junction bases numbered 8, after V lost 6 bases and J lost 1 base. This CDR3 has 16 residues. The source material was PBMCs or a T cell subset sorted from them (not recorded which). The TCR originated in an adult woman who had mild COVID-19 (a few samples of this study predate the infection). Cell type and time point are not known. The chain carries TRBV12-3 or TRBV12-4 and TRBJ2-4, with TRBD2 matching 8 bases. This CDR3 is CASSPGGPEAKNIQYF. CDR3 bases: TGTGCCAGCAGCCCGGGGGGGCCAGAGGCCAAAAACATTCAGTACTTC.